The clone carrying this T cell receptor beta chain has a single count. What it recognizes is unknown. TCR beta CDR3 regions were amplified from RNA transcripts. TCR CDR3 regions were first amplified by RT-PCR with HTBI primers. Each CDR3 protein gets one entry after TCRdb re-called the multiplex PCR reads with MiXCR. This table has a few hundred thousand distinct CDR3 sequences, 40% to 55% appearing once. The sample belongs to a study of T cells in Graves' hyperthyroidism and ophthalmopathy. Germline CDR1 is SGHVS and CDR2 is FNYEAQ. There are 12 residues in the CDR3. Overall study results and limits: In the blood, most expanded thyroid clonotypes above 0.001 appeared as well.

The clonotype comes from a woman aged 18-30 years with Graves' hyperthyroidism. The sample was peripheral blood or thyroid tissue (not recorded which). J is TRBJ2-7 and V is TRBV7-6, with TRBD2 identical over 8 bases. CDR3 region: CPIAGSSYEQYF. The DNA of the CDR3 is TGTCCCATAGCGGGGTCCTCCTACGAGCAGTACTTC.